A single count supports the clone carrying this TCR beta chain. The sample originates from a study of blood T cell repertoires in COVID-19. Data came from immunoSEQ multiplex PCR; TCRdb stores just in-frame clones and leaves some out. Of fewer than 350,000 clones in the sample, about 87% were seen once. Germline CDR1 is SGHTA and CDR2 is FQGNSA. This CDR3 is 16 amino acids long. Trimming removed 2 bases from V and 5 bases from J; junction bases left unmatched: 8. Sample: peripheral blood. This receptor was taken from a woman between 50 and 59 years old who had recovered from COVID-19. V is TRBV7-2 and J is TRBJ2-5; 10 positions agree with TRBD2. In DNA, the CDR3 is TGTGCCAGCAGCTTACCGGGTAGCGGGGGGCTGGAGACCCAGTACTTC. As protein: CASSLPGSGGLETQYF.